This T cell receptor (beta chain) was found in a study of CD8+CD57+ T cells in acquired aplastic anemia. The CDR3 is 14 residues long. With regard to this clonotype: It may be a read error: a sequence one base away is much more abundant.

Patients selected for sequencing had displayed CD8+CD57+ cell expansion by flow cytometry. Profiling that covered TCR beta VDJ and CDR3 relied on genomic DNA as its template. Using its own MiXCR run on the reads, TCRdb lists one record per CDR3 protein. The profile shows 450,000 to 600,000 distinct CDR3 sequences, around 33% of them singletons. The receptor was isolated from a human donor with aplastic anemia. The sequenced sample consisted of sorted CD4+, CD8+, or CD8+CD57+ T cells (not recorded which) from PBMCs. The chain has TRBV12-3 or TRBV12-4 and TRBJ1-2; TRBD1 might be the D (6 bases). The CDR3 bases are TGTGCCGGCAGTCGACAGGCAGCTAACTATGGCTACACCTTC. It encodes CAGSRQAANYGYTF.